Listed below are T cell receptor beta chains from one sample, sequenced in a study of blood T cell repertoires in COVID-19. Clones were read by immunoSEQ multiplex PCR, and TCRdb kept only the in-frame ones, dropping some. This table holds more than 150,000 clones, more than 75% found once. Sample: peripheral blood. The receptor set was obtained from a man aged 40-50 years with active or convalescent COVID-19. Each CDR3 is given with its conserved first and last residue. A D gene is named only where the DNA matches it firmly. A clone size is listed for some rows: how often the clone was seen (once, few, many), or a class if it is expanded.

j_gene | abundance | d_gene | v_gene | CDR3aa | CDR3nt
TRBJ1-6 | NA | NA | TRBV6-5 | CASWEDRTYNSPLHF | TGTGCCAGCTGGGAGGATAGGACCTATAATTCACCCCTCCACTTT
TRBJ2-5 | once | NA | TRBV24-1 | CATSERGQETQYF | TGTGCCACCAGTGAACGGGGGCAAGAGACCCAGTACTTC
TRBJ2-3 | once | TRBD2 | TRBV7-9 | CASSSLAGGPDTQYF | TGTGCCAGCAGTTCGCTAGCGGGGGGGCCAGATACGCAGTATTTT
TRBJ2-3 | NA | NA | TRBV4-3 | CASSQDRGIDTQYF | TGCGCCAGCAGCCAAGATAGGGGGATAGATACGCAGTATTTT
TRBJ2-2 | NA | NA | TRBV14 | CASSPYTGELFF | TGTGCCAGCAGCCCCTACACCGGGGAGCTGTTTTTT
TRBJ2-3 | NA | TRBD2 | TRBV12-5 | CASGLSGGTDTQYF | TGTGCTAGTGGTTTGAGCGGGGGCACAGATACGCAGTATTTT
TRBJ1-1 | few | NA | TRBV11-3 | CASSLSNANTEAFF | TGTGCCAGCAGCTTATCTAATGCGAACACTGAAGCTTTCTTT
TRBJ2-2 | NA | TRBD1 | TRBV7-9 | CASSTTGTESGELFF | TGTGCCAGCAGCACAACCGGGACAGAATCCGGGGAGCTGTTTTTT
TRBJ2-2 | NA | TRBD2 | TRBV11-3 | CASSLGGGTRITGELFF | TGTGCCAGCAGCTTAGGAGGGGGGACTAGGATCACCGGGGAGCTGTTTTTT
TRBJ1-4 | NA | TRBD1 | TRBV7-9 | CASSETGLGEKLFF | TGTGCCAGCAGCGAGACAGGGCTTGGGGAAAAACTGTTTTTT
TRBJ1-5 | NA | TRBD1 | TRBV10-3 | CAIKETGINQPQHF | TGTGCCATCAAGGAGACAGGGATTAATCAGCCCCAGCATTTT
TRBJ1-5 | once | NA | TRBV3-1/TRBV3-2 | CASSQELQNQPQHF | TGTGCCAGCAGCCAAGAACTCCAAAATCAGCCCCAGCATTTT
TRBJ2-7 | NA | NA | TRBV11-2 | CASSLAGGLNYEQYF | TGTGCCAGCAGCTTAGCGGGGGGCCTGAACTACGAGCAGTACTTC
TRBJ1-5 | NA | NA | TRBV12-3/TRBV12-4 | CASSFEMSQPQHF | TGTGCCAGCAGTTTTGAGATGAGTCAGCCCCAGCATTTT
TRBJ2-6 | NA | NA | TRBV9 | CASSVSLSGANVLTF | TGTGCCAGCAGCGTATCCCTCTCTGGGGCCAACGTCCTGACTTTC
TRBJ1-1 | NA | NA | TRBV19 | CASSIGQSRGEAFF | TGTGCCAGTAGTATAGGACAGTCTAGGGGTGAAGCTTTCTTT
TRBJ2-7 | NA | NA | TRBV28 | CASSLLYAEYEQYF | TGTGCCAGCAGTTTATTGTACGCGGAGTACGAGCAGTACTTC
TRBJ2-1 | NA | NA | TRBV21-1 | CASSKGVRQQYNEQFF | TGTGCCAGCAGCAAAGGTGTCCGACAGCAATACAATGAGCAGTTCTTC
TRBJ2-7 | NA | NA | TRBV20-1 | CSASPGWKSYEQYF | TGCAGTGCTAGTCCGGGATGGAAATCCTACGAGCAGTACTTC
TRBJ1-6 | NA | NA | TRBV18 | CASSSDMSPLHF | TGTGCCAGCTCATCGGACATGTCACCCCTCCACTTT
TRBJ1-3 | NA | NA | TRBV19 | CASTPDSFGNTIYF | TGTGCCAGTACCCCGGACAGTTTCGGAAACACCATATATTTT
TRBJ2-6 | NA | NA | TRBV4-1 | CASSQDPGAGRGSGANVLTF | TGCGCCAGCAGCCAAGATCCGGGGGCAGGGAGGGGGTCTGGGGCCAACGTCCTGACTTTC
TRBJ1-6 | NA | NA | TRBV2 | CASSELEGVGSPLHF | TGTGCCAGCAGTGAATTGGAGGGTGTCGGTTCACCCCTCCACTTT
TRBJ2-3 | NA | NA | TRBV6-5 | CASSKRRPITDTQYF | TGTGCCAGCAGTAAGAGGCGGCCGATTACAGATACGCAGTATTTT
TRBJ2-4 | NA | TRBD1 | TRBV20-1 | CSASYGQGAWNIQYF | TGCAGTGCTAGTTATGGGCAGGGGGCTTGGAACATTCAGTACTTC
TRBJ1-2 | NA | TRBD1 | TRBV2 | CASAPRTGVNYGYTF | TGTGCCAGCGCGCCCCGGACAGGGGTAAACTATGGCTACACCTTC
TRBJ1-4 | NA | TRBD1 | TRBV5-1 | CASSPRDRGEKLFF | TGCGCCAGCAGCCCCCGGGACAGGGGAGAAAAACTGTTTTTT
TRBJ2-3 | NA | NA | TRBV24-1 | CATSDLPDTQYF | TGTGCCACCAGTGATTTGCCTGATACGCAGTATTTT
TRBJ2-2 | NA | TRBD2 | TRBV30 | CALRGAGELFF | TGTGCCTTACGGGGGGCCGGGGAGCTGTTTTTT
TRBJ1-1 | NA | NA | TRBV5-1 | CASSLGDSRGGNTEAFF | TGCGCCAGCAGCTTGGGCGACTCTCGCGGAGGGAACACTGAAGCTTTCTTT
TRBJ2-4 | NA | TRBD1 | TRBV3-1/TRBV3-2 | CASSPSDRAYKNIQYF | TGTGCCAGCAGCCCCTCCGACAGGGCTTACAAAAACATTCAGTACTTC
TRBJ1-3 | NA | NA | TRBV4-1 | CASSQSGGRAGNTIYF | TGCGCCAGCAGCCAAAGCGGGGGAAGGGCTGGAAACACCATATATTTT
TRBJ2-3 | NA | TRBD2 | TRBV5-4 | CASSSGLAGGEDTQYF | TGTGCCAGCAGCTCGGGACTAGCGGGGGGCGAAGATACGCAGTATTTT
TRBJ1-2 | NA | NA | TRBV9 | CASSVAGVGANYGYTF | TGTGCCAGCAGCGTAGCTGGGGTCGGGGCTAACTATGGCTACACCTTC
TRBJ1-1 | NA | NA | TRBV29-1 | CSVAFSRTEAFF | TGCAGCGTTGCTTTTAGTCGGACTGAAGCTTTCTTT
TRBJ2-7 | NA | TRBD2 | TRBV29-1 | CSVESGGNEQYF | TGCAGCGTTGAATCGGGGGGGAACGAGCAGTACTTC
TRBJ1-1 | NA | TRBD1 | TRBV7-9 | CASSLGTGAGRTEAFF | TGTGCCAGCAGCTTGGGGACAGGGGCGGGGAGGACTGAAGCTTTCTTT
TRBJ1-2 | NA | NA | TRBV2 | CASSEALGQGSGYTF | TGTGCCAGCAGTGAAGCGTTAGGGCAGGGAAGCGGCTACACCTTC
TRBJ2-7 | NA | TRBD1 | TRBV15 | CATSGPRDRSSEQYF | TGTGCCACCAGCGGCCCCCGGGACAGGTCGAGCGAGCAGTACTTC
TRBJ2-5 | NA | NA | TRBV2 | CASSGSWLVETQYF | TGTGCCAGCAGTGGGAGTTGGCTAGTAGAGACCCAGTACTTC
TRBJ1-4 | NA | TRBD1 | TRBV2 | CASLTDRGNEKLFF | TGTGCCAGCCTCACCGACAGGGGAAATGAAAAACTGTTTTTT
TRBJ2-1 | NA | NA | TRBV10-3 | CATNSNRDNEQFF | TGTGCCACCAATAGCAACAGGGACAATGAGCAGTTCTTC
TRBJ2-7 | NA | NA | TRBV4-1 | CASSQRGTRNYEQYF | TGCGCCAGCAGCCAAAGGGGGACCAGAAACTACGAGCAGTACTTC
TRBJ2-5 | NA | NA | TRBV11-2 | CASSPGTAWETQYF | TGTGCCAGCAGCCCAGGGACTGCGTGGGAGACCCAGTACTTC
TRBJ1-3 | NA | NA | TRBV19 | CASSRTVGNTIYF | TGTGCCAGTAGCAGGACAGTGGGAAACACCATATATTTT
TRBJ2-7 | NA | NA | TRBV6-2/TRBV6-3 | CASSSREVSYEQYF | TGTGCCAGCAGTTCCAGGGAGGTATCCTACGAGCAGTACTTC
TRBJ1-1 | NA | NA | TRBV3-1/TRBV3-2 | CASSQVGVSTEAFF | TGTGCCAGCAGCCAAGTAGGGGTTAGCACTGAAGCTTTCTTT
TRBJ1-1 | NA | NA | TRBV29-1 | CSVGWRGNTEAFF | TGCAGCGTTGGGTGGCGGGGGAACACTGAAGCTTTCTTT
TRBJ2-6 | NA | NA | TRBV28 | CASNSAGYSGANVLTF | TGTGCCAGCAACTCTGCCGGGTACTCTGGGGCCAACGTCCTGACTTTC
TRBJ1-2 | NA | TRBD1 | TRBV7-2 | CASSPTGGNYGYTF | TGTGCCAGCAGCCCCACAGGGGGGAACTATGGCTACACCTTC
TRBJ1-1 | NA | TRBD1 | TRBV28 | CASSLATDRARTEAFF | TGTGCCAGCAGTCTTGCAACGGACAGGGCTAGAACTGAAGCTTTCTTT
TRBJ2-3 | once | TRBD2 | TRBV28 | CARPPRSRLAEDTQYF | TGTGCCAGGCCTCCCCGATCCCGACTAGCGGAGGATACGCAGTATTTT
TRBJ2-7 | NA | NA | TRBV3-1/TRBV3-2 | CASSQGRGPYEQYF | TGTGCCAGCAGCCAGGGCAGGGGTCCCTACGAGCAGTACTTC